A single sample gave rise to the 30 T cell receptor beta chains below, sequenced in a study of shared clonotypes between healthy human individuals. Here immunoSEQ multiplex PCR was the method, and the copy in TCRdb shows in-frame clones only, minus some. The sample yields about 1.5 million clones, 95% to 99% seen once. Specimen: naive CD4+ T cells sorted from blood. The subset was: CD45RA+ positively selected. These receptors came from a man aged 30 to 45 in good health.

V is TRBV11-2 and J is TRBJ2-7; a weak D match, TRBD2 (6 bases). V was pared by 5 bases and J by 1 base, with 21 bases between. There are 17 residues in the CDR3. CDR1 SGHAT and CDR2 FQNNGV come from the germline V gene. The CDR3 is CASSPDGYAAGSYEQYF. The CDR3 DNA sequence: TGTGCCAGCAGCCCCGACGGTTATGCTGCGGGATCCTACGAGCAGTACTTC.

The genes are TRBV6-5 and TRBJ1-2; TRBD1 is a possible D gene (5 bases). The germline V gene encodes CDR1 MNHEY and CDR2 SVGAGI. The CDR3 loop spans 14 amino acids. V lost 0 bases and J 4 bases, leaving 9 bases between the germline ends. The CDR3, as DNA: TGTGCCAGCAGTTACTCAGACAGCCTCTATGGCTACACCTTC. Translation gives CASSYSDSLYGYTF.

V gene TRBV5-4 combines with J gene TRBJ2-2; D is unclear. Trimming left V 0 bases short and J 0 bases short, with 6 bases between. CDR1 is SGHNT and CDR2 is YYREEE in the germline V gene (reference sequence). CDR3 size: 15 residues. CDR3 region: CASSLDSANTGELFF. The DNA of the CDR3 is TGTGCCAGCAGCTTGGACAGCGCGAACACCGGGGAGCTGTTTTTT.

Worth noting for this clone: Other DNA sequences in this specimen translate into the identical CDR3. Here the CDR3 DNA reads TGCGCCAGCAGCTTGGGGCAGGGGGCCAACGAGCAGTACTTC. Translated: CASSLGQGANEQYF. The chain couples TRBV5-1 to TRBJ2-7; 8 bases are a match to TRBD1. V shed 0 bases, J shed 5 bases, and the junction held 4 bases outside the gene matches. The CDR3 extends over 14 amino acids. Germline CDR1 reads SGHRS; CDR2 reads YFSETQ.

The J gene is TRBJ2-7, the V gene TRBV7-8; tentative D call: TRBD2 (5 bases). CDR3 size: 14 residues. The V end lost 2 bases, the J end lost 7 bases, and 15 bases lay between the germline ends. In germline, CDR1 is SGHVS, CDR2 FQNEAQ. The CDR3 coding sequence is TGTGCCAGCAGCTTAAGAGGGATGTGGGGTGAGCAGTACTTC. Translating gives CASSLRGMWGEQYF.

Here the CDR3 reads CATLAGVRVSANEQFF. CDR3 bases: TGTGCCACCTTAGCGGGAGTTCGCGTGTCCGCCAATGAGCAGTTCTTC. The chain carries TRBV7-9 and TRBJ2-1; 9 nucleotides agree with TRBD2. The length of the CDR3 is 16 residues. V shed 10 bases and J 6 bases; nucleotides not matched to a gene: 16. Germline V CDR1 and CDR2: SEHNR, FQNEAQ (reference sequence).

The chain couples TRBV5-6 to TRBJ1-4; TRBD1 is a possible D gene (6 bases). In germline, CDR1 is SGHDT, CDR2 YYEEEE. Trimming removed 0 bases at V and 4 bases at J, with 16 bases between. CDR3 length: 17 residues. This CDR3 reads CASSLVRNRDLNEKLFF. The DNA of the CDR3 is TGTGCCAGCAGCTTGGTCCGTAACAGGGACCTTAATGAAAAACTGTTTTTT.

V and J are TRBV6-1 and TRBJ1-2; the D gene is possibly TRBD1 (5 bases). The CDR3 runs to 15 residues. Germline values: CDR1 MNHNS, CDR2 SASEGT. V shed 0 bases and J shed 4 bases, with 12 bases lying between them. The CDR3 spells CASSEALGVSYGYTF. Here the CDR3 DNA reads TGTGCCAGCAGTGAAGCTCTGGGGGTTTCCTATGGCTACACCTTC.

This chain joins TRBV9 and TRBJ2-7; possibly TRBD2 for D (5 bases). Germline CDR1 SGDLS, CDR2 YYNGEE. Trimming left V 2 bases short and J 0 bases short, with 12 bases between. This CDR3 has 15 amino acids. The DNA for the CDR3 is TGTGCCAGCAGCGTTGGGCGGGCGAGCTCCTACGAGCAGTACTTC. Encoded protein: CASSVGRASSYEQYF.

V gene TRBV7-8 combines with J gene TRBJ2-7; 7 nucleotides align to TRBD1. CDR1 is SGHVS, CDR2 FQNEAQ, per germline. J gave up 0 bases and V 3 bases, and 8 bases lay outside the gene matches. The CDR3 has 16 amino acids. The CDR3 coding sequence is TGTGCCAGCAGCTTTGAGGCCGGGACAGTCTCCTACGAGCAGTACTTC. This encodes CASSFEAGTVSYEQYF.

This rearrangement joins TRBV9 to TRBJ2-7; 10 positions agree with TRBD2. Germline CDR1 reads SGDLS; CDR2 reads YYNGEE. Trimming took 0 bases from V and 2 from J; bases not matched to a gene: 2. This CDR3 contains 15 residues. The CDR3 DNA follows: TGTGCCAGCAGCGTAGGTAGCGGGGGGCCCTACGAGCAGTACTTC. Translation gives CASSVGSGGPYEQYF.

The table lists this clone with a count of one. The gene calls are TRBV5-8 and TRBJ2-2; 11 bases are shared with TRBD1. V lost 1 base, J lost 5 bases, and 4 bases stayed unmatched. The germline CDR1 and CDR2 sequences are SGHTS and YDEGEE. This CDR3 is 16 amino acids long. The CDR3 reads CASSLWTGGATGELFF. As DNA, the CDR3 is TGTGCCAGCAGCTTGTGGACAGGGGGCGCGACCGGGGAGCTGTTTTTT.

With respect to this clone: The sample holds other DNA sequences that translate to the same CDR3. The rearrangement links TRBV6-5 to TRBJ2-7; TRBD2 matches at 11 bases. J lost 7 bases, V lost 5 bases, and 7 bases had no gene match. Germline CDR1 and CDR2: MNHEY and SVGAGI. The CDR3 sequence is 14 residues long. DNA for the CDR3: TGTGCCAGCAGTAAACTAGCGGGAGTCGGGGAGCAGTACTTC. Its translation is CASSKLAGVGEQYF.

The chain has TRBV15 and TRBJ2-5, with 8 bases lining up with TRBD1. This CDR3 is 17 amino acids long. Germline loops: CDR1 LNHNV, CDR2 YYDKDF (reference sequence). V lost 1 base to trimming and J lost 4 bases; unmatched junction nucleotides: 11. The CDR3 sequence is CATSRGAGGNPGETQYF. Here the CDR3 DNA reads TGTGCCACCAGCAGAGGGGCAGGGGGCAATCCGGGAGAGACCCAGTACTTC.

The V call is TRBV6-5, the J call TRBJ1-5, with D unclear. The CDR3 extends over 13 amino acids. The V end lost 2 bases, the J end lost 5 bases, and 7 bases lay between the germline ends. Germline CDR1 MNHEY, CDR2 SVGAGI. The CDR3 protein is CASSYTVDQPQHF. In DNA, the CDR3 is TGTGCCAGCAGTTACACAGTGGATCAGCCCCAGCATTTT.

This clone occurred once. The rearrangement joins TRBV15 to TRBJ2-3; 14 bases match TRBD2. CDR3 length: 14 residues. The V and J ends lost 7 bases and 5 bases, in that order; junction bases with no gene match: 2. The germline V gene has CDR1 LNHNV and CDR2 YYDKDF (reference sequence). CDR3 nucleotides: TGTGCCACCACGGGACTAGCGGGAGAAGATACGCAGTATTTT. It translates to CATTGLAGEDTQYF.

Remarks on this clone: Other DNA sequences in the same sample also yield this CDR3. CDR3 coding DNA: TGCAGCGCAGGACAGGGTACCGGGGAGCTGTTTTTT. The encoded protein is CSAGQGTGELFF. V usage is TRBV29-1 and J usage is TRBJ2-2; 8 bases match TRBD1. The CDR3 is 12 amino acids. Germline trimming cut 7 bases from V and 5 bases from J; bases unmatched to any gene: 3. CDR1 is SQVTM and CDR2 is ANQGSEA in the germline V gene.

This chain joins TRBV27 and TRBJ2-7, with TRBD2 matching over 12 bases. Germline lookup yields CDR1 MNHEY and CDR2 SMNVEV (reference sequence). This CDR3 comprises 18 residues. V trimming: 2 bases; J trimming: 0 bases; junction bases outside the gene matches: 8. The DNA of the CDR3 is TGTGCCAGCAGTTTACGGACTAGCGGGAACGGAAACTCCTACGAGCAGTACTTC. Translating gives CASSLRTSGNGNSYEQYF.

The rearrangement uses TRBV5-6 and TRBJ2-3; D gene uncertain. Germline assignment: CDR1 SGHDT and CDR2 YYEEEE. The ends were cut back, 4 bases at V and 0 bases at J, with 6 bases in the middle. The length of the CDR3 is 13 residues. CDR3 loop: CASSGYSTDTQYF. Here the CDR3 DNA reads TGTGCCAGCAGCGGGTACAGCACAGATACGCAGTATTTT. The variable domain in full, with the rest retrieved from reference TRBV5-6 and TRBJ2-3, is DAGVTQSPTHLIKTRGQQVTLRCSPKSGHDTVSWYQQALGQGPQFIFQYYEEEERQRGNFPDRFSGHQFPNYSSELNVNALLLGDSALYLCASSGYSTDTQYFGPGTRLTVL.

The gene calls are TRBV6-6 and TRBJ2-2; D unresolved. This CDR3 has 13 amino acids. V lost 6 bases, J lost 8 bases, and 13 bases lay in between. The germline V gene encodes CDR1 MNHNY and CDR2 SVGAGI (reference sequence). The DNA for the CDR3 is TGTGCCAGCAGCCAGCAACTGGAGGGGGAGCTGTTTTTT. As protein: CASSQQLEGELFF.

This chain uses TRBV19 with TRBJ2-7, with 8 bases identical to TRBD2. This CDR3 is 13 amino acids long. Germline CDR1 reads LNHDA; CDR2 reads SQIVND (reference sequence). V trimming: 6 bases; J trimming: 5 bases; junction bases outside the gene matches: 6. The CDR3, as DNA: TGTGCCAGTAGCTTACTAGCGGCCGACGAGCAGTACTTC. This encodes CASSLLAADEQYF.

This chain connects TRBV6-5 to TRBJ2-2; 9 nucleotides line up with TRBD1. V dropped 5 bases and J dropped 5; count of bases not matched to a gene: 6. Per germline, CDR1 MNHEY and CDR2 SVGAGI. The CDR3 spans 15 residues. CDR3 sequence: CASSNTGQGTGELFF. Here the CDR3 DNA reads TGTGCCAGCAGTAACACGGGACAGGGAACCGGGGAGCTGTTTTTT.

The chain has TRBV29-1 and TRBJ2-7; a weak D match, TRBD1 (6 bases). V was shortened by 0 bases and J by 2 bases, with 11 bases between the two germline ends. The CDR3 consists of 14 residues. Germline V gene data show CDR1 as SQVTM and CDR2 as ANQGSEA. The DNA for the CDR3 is TGCAGCGTTGAAGAAGGGGGTTTCCCCTACGAGCAGTACTTC. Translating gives CSVEEGGFPYEQYF.

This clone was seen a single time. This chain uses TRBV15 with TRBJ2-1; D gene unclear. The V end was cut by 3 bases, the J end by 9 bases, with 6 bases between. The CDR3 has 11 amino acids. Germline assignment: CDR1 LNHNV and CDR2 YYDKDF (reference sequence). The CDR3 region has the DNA TGTGCCACCAGCAGGGGGTTTGAGCAGTTCTTC. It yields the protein CATSRGFEQFF.

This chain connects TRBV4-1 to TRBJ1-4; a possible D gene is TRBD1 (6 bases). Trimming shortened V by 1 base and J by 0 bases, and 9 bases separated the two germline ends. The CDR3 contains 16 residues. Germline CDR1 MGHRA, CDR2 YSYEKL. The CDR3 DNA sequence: TGCGCCAGCAGCCAAGGCACAGGGCCAACTAATGAAAAACTGTTTTTT. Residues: CASSQGTGPTNEKLFF.

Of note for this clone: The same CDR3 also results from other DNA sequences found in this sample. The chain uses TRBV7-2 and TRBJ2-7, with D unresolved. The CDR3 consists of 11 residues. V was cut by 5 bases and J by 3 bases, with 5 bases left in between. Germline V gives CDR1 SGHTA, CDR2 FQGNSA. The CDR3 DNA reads TGTGCCAGCAGCGCCCTCTACGAGCAGTACTTC. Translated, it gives CASSALYEQYF. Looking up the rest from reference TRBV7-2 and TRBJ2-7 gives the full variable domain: GAGVSQSPSNKVTEKGKDVELRCDPISGHTALYWYRQSLGQGLEFLIYFQGNSAPDKSGLPSDRFSAERTGGSVSTLTIQRTQQEDSAVYLCASSALYEQYFGPGTRLTVT.

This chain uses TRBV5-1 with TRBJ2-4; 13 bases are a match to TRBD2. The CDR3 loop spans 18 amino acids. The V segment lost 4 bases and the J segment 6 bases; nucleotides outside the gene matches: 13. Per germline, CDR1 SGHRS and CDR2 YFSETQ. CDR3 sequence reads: CASSPRRTSGSGGNIQYF. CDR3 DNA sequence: TGCGCCAGCAGCCCCCGTCGGACTAGCGGGAGTGGCGGAAACATTCAGTACTTC.

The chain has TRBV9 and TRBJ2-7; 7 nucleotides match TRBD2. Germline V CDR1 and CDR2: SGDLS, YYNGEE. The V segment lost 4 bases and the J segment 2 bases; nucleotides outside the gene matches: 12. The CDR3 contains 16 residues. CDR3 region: CASSPRASGKAYEQYF. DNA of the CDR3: TGTGCCAGCAGCCCTAGGGCGAGCGGGAAGGCCTACGAGCAGTACTTC.

The CDR3 is CASSARTGVYGYTF. As DNA, the CDR3 is TGTGCCAGCAGTGCCCGAACAGGGGTCTATGGCTACACCTTC. This chain connects TRBV28 to TRBJ1-2; 7 bases match TRBD1. In germline, CDR1 is MDHEN, CDR2 SYDVKM. The CDR3 has 14 residues. The ends lost 5 bases at V and 4 bases at J; junction bases unmatched: 7.

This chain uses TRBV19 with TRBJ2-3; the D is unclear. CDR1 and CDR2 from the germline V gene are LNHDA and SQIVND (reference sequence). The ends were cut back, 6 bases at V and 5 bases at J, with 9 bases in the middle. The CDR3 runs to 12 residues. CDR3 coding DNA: TGTGCCAGTAGCCCCACTGTAGATACGCAGTATTTT. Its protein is CASSPTVDTQYF.